In this sample, the clone carrying this TCR beta chain turned up many times. Its specificity is not known. The data derive from a study of CD8 T cells in ankylosing spondylitis. The CDR3 sequence is 16 residues long. V lost 0 bases and J 6 bases, leaving 15 bases between the germline ends. TCRdb used MiXCR to reprocess the 5' RACE reads, holding one entry per CDR3 protein. The table lists around 100,000 distinct CDR3 sequences, nearly 25% of them singletons. Points from the study as a whole: Apparently characteristic of ankylosing spondylitis blood was a TCR beta motif (eight highly homologous variants). In reactive arthritis synovial fluid and blood, some motif variants had been reported before. Disease-linked clones reportedly showed significant enrichment in matched ankylosing spondylitis synovial fluid.

This sequence was found in a male donor with ankylosing spondylitis. Sequenced sample: synovial fluid, either unsorted or a sorted T cell fraction (not recorded which). The genes are TRBV12-3 or TRBV12-4 and TRBJ2-1; D is ambiguous. The CDR3 protein is CASSLAVLIRANEQFF. The CDR3 bases are TGTGCCAGCAGTTTAGCGGTTCTGATCCGGGCCAATGAGCAGTTCTTC.